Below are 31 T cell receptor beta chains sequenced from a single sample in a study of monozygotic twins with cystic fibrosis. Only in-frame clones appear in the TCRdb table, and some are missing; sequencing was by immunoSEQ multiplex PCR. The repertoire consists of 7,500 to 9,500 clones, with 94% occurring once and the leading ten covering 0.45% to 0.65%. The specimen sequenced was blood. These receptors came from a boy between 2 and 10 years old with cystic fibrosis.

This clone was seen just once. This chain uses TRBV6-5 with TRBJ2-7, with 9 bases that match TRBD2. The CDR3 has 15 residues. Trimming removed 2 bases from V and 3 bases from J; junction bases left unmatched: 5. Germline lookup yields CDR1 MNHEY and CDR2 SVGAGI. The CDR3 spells CASSYAGGAGYEQYF. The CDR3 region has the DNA TGTGCCAGCAGTTACGCGGGAGGGGCGGGCTACGAGCAGTACTTC.

The CDR3 DNA sequence: TGTGCCAGCAGTTTATCAGGGGACACTGAAGCTTTCTTT. Translation: CASSLSGDTEAFF. V and J are TRBV27 and TRBJ1-1; tentatively, D is TRBD1 (5 bases). CDR3 length equals 13 residues. The V gene's germline CDR1 is MNHEY and CDR2 SMNVEV (reference sequence). Trimming took 0 bases from V and 3 from J, leaving 5 bases between them.

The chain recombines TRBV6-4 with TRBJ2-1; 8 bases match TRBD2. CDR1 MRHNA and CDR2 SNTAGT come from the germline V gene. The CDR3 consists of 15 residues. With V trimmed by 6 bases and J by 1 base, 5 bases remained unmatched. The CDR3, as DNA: TGTGCCAGCAGAGCTACGGGGGGGTCCTACAATGAGCAGTTCTTC. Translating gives CASRATGGSYNEQFF.

Here the CDR3 reads CASSLDRGTEYEQYF. The CDR3 coding sequence is TGTGCCAGCAGCTTAGATAGGGGGACCGAGTACGAGCAGTACTTC. The gene calls are TRBV11-3 and TRBJ2-7, with TRBD1 as a possible D gene (6 bases). The V gene lost 0 bases and the J gene lost 4 bases, with 13 bases spanning the gap. The CDR3 is 15 amino acids. Germline V gene sequence: CDR1 SGHNT, CDR2 YENEEA.

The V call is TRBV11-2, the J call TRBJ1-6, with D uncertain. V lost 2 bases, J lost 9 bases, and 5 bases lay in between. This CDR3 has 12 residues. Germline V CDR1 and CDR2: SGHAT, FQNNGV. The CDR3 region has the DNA TGTGCCAGCAGCTTACCCTTTTCACCCCTCCACTTT. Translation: CASSLPFSPLHF.

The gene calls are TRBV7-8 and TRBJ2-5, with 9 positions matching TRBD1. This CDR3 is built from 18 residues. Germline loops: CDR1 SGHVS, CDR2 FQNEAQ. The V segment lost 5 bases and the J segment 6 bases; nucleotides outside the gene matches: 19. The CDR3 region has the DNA TGTGCCAGCAGCCGTATACAGACCGGGACAGGGCTCGAAAAGACCCAGTACTTC. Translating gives CASSRIQTGTGLEKTQYF.

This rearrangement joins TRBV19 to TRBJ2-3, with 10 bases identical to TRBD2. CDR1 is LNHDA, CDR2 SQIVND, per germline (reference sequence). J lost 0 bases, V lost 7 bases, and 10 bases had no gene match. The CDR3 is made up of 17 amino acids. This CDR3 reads CASTGSGGVTSTDTQYF. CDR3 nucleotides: TGTGCCAGTACGGGAAGCGGGGGGGTTACTAGCACAGATACGCAGTATTTT.

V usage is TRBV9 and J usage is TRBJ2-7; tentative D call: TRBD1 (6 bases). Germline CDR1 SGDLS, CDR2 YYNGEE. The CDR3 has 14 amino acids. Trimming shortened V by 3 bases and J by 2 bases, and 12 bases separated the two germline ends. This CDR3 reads CASSEDSSTYEQYF. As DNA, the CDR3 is TGTGCCAGCAGCGAGGACAGTTCCACCTACGAGCAGTACTTC.

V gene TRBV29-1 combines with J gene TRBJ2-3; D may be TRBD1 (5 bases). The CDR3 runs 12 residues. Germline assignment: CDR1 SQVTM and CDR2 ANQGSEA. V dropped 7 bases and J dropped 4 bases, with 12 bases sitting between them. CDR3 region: CSAITTADTQYF. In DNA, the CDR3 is TGCAGCGCCATCACGACAGCAGATACGCAGTATTTT.

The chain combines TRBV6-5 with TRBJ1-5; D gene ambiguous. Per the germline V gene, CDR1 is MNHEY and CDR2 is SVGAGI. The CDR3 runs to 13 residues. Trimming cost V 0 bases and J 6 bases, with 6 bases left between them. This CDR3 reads CASSYSVRQPQHF. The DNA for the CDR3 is TGTGCCAGCAGTTACTCAGTTCGTCAGCCCCAGCATTTT.

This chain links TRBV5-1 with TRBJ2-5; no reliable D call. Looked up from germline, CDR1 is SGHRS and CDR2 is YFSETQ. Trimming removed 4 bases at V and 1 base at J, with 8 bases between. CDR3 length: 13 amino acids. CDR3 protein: CASSPGPQETQYF. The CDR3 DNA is TGCGCCAGCAGCCCCGGCCCCCAAGAGACCCAGTACTTC.

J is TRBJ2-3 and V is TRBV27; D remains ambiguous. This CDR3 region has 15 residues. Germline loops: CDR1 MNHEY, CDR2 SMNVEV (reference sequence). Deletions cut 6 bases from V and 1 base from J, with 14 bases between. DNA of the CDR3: TGTGCCAGCAGCCTCTTTCCCAAGGGCACAGATACGCAGTATTTT. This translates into CASSLFPKGTDTQYF.

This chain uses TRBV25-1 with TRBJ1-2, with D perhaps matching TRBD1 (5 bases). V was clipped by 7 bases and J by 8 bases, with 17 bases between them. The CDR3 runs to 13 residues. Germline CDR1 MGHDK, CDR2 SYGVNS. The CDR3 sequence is CASISSGTFGYTF. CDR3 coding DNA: TGTGCCAGCATATCATCCGGGACTTTCGGCTACACCTTC.

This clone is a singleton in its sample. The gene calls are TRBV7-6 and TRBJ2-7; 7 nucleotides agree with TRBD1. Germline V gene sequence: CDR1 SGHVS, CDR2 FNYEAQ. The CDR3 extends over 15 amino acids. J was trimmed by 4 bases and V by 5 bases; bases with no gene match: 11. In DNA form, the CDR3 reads TGTGCCAGCAGCCCGTCCCGGGACAGATTATACGAGCAGTACTTC. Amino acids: CASSPSRDRLYEQYF.

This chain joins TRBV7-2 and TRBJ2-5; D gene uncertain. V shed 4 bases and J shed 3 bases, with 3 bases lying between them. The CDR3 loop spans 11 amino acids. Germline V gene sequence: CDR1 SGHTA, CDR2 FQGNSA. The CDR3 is CASSSEETQYF. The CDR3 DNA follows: TGTGCCAGCAGCTCAGAAGAGACCCAGTACTTC.

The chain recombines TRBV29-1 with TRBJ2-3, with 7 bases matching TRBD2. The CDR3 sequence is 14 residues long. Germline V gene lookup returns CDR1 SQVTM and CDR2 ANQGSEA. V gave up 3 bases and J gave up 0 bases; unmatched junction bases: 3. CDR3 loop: CSVESSGSTDTQYF. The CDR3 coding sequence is TGCAGCGTTGAGTCTAGCGGTAGCACAGATACGCAGTATTTT.

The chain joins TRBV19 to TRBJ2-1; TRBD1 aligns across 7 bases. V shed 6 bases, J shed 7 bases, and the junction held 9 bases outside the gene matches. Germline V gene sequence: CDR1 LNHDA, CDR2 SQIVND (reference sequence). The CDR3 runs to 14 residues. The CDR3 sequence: CASRGQPSRNEQFF. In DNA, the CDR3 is TGTGCCAGTAGGGGACAGCCAAGTAGGAATGAGCAGTTCTTC.

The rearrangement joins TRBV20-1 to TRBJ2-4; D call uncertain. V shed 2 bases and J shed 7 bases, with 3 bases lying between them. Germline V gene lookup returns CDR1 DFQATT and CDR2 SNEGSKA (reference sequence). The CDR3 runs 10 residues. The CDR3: CSARKNIQYF. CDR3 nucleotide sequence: TGCAGTGCTAGAAAGAACATTCAGTACTTC.

The CDR3 here is CASNGHPGYTF. CDR3 coding DNA: TGTGCCAGCAACGGACACCCGGGCTACACCTTC. The V gene is TRBV2, the J gene TRBJ1-2; D might be TRBD1 (5 bases). Germline CDR1 SNHLY, CDR2 FYNNEI. The germline V and J ends were trimmed by 7 bases and 8 bases, with 11 bases remaining between them. CDR3 length: 11 amino acids.

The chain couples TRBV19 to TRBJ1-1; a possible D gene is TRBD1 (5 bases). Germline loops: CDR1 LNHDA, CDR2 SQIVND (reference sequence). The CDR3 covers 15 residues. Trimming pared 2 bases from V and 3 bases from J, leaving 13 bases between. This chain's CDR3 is CASSILEGLDTEAFF. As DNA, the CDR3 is TGTGCCAGTAGTATATTGGAGGGGCTGGACACTGAAGCTTTCTTT. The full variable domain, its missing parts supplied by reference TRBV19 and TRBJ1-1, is DGGITQSPKYLFRKEGQNVTLSCEQNLNHDAMYWYRQDPGQGLRLIYYSQIVNDFQKGDIAEGYSVSREKKESFPLTVTSAQKNPTAFYLCASSILEGLDTEAFFGQGTRLTVV.

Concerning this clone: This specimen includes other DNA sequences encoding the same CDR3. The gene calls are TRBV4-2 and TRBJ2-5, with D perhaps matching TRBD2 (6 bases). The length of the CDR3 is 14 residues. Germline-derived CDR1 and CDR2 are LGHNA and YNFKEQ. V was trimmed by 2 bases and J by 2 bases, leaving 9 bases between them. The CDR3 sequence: CASSQSAGQETQYF. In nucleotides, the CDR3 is TGTGCCAGCAGCCAAAGTGCGGGACAAGAGACCCAGTACTTC.

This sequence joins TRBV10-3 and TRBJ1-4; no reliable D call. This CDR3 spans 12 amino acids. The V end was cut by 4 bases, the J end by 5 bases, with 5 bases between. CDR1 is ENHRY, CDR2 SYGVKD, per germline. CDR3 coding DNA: TGTGCCATCAGTGCGAGGAATGAAAAACTGTTTTTT. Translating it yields CAISARNEKLFF.

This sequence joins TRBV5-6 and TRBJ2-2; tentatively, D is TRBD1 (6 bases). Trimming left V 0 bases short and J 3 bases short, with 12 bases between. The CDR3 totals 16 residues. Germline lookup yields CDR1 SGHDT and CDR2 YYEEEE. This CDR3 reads CASSLDRERDTGELFF. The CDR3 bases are TGTGCCAGCAGCTTGGACAGGGAAAGGGACACCGGGGAGCTGTTTTTT.

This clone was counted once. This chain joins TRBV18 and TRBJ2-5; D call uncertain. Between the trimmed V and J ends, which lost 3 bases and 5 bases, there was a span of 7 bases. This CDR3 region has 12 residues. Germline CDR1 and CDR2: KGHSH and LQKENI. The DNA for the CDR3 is TGTGCCAGCTCACCGCCATCCGAGACCCAGTACTTC. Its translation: CASSPPSETQYF. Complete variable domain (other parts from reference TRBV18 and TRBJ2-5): NAGVMQNPRHLVRRRGQEARLRCSPMKGHSHVYWYRQLPEEGLKFMVYLQKENIIDESGMPKERFSAEFPKEGPSILRIQQVVRGDSAAYFCASSPPSETQYFGPGTRLLVL.

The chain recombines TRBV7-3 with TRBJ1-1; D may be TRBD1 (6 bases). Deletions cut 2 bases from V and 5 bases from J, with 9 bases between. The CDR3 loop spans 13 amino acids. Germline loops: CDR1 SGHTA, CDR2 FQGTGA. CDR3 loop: CASSLQGITEAFF. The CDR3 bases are TGTGCCAGCAGCTTACAGGGGATAACTGAAGCTTTCTTT.

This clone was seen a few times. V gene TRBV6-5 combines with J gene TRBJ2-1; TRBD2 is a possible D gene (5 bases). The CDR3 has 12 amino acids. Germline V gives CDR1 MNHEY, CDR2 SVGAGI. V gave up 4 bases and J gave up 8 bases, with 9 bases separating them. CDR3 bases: TGTGCCAGCAGTTCCGGGGTCGATGAGCAGTTCTTC. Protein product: CASSSGVDEQFF.

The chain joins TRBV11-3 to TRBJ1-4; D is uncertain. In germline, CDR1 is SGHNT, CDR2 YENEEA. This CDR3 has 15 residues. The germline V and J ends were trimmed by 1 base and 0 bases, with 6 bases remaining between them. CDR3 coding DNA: TGTGCCAGCAGCTTAGGAGACGCAACTAATGAAAAACTGTTTTTT. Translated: CASSLGDATNEKLFF.

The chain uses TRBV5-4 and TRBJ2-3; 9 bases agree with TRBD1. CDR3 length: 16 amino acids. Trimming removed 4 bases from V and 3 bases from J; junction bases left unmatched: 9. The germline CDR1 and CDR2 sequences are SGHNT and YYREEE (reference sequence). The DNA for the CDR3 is TGTGCCAGCAGCCTACTGACAGGGGGTCCGACAGATACGCAGTATTTT. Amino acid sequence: CASSLLTGGPTDTQYF.

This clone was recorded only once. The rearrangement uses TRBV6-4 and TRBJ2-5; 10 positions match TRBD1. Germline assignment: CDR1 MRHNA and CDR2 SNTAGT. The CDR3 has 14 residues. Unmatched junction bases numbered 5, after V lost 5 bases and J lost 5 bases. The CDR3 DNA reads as TGTGCCAGCAGTCGGGACAGGGGTATCGAGACCCAGTACTTC. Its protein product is CASSRDRGIETQYF.

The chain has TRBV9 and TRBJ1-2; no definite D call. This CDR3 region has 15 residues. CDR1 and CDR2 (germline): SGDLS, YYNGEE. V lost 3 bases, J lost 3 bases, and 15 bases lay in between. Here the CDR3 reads CASSAVSGRDYGYTF. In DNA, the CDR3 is TGTGCCAGCAGCGCCGTCTCCGGGAGGGACTATGGCTACACCTTC.

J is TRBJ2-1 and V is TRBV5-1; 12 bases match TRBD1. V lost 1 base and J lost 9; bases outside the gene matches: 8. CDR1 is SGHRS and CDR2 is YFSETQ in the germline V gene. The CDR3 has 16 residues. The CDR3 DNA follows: TGCGCCAGCAGCTTGCGGTTGGGACAGGGGGCAGGTGAGCAGTTCTTC. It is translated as CASSLRLGQGAGEQFF.